Following are 17 T cell receptor beta chains from one sample sequenced in a study of cytomegalovirus exposure and HLA in healthy donors. Produced via immunoSEQ multiplex PCR; TCRdb's table is partial and in-frame only. The data hold under 300,000 clones, with 90% observed a single time. Sequencing was done on a sample of PBMCs. The source is a woman in her late teens or twenties in good health and CMV-seronegative.

The chain links TRBV2 to TRBJ2-7; weak D call: TRBD1 (6 bases). Looked up from germline, CDR1 is SNHLY and CDR2 is FYNNEI. Trimming shortened V by 2 bases and J by 7 bases, and 12 bases separated the two germline ends. This CDR3 is built from 13 residues. The CDR3: CASSETQGWEQYV. In nucleotides, the CDR3 is TGTGCCAGCAGTGAAACCCAGGGGTGGGAGCAGTACGTC.

The rearrangement joins TRBV19 to TRBJ2-7; possible D gene TRBD1, 6 bases. The CDR3 covers 13 residues. V was shortened by 7 bases and J by 7 bases, with 17 bases between the two germline ends. Germline assignment: CDR1 LNHDA and CDR2 SQIVND (reference sequence). The CDR3 DNA reads as TGTGCCAGTAAGGACAGTCCCTACGAGGAGCAGTACTTC. This gives the protein CASKDSPYEEQYF.

The chain joins TRBV9 to TRBJ2-5; TRBD2 matches 10 bases. The CDR3 totals 15 residues. Germline assignment: CDR1 SGDLS and CDR2 YYNGEE. After removal of 0 bases from V and 5 bases from J, the junction contained 4 bases not matched to a gene. CDR3 loop: CASSVEAGGRETQYF. CDR3 sequence (DNA): TGTGCCAGCAGCGTAGAAGCGGGGGGGCGGGAGACCCAGTACTTC.

This clone showed up just once. The chain carries TRBV6-5 and TRBJ1-2; a possible D gene is TRBD1 (6 bases). V was pared by 6 bases and J by 4 bases, with 12 bases between. The germline V gene has CDR1 MNHEY and CDR2 SVGAGI. The length of the CDR3 is 13 residues. CDR3 in DNA: TGTGCCAGCAGCCCGGACAGATCCTATGGCTACACCTTC. It encodes CASSPDRSYGYTF.

The rearrangement links TRBV6-5 to TRBJ2-7; 8 bases agree with TRBD2. There are 12 residues in the CDR3. V was clipped by 6 bases and J by 6 bases; unmatched bases: 4. From germline, CDR1 is MNHEY and CDR2 SVGAGI. The CDR3 nucleotides are TGTGCCAGCAGCCCGGGAGGGGTCGAGCAGTACGTC. It codes for CASSPGGVEQYV.

The chain joins TRBV7-5 to TRBJ2-7; the DNA was not used to check the table's D call, TRBD2. TRBV7-5 represents a pseudogene. This CDR3 region has 13 residues. The CDR3, as DNA: TGTGTCAGAAGCTTCCAGGAGGGTTACGAGCAGTACGTC. It is translated as CVRSFQEGYEQYV.

This clone was found once. The rearrangement joins TRBV29-1 to TRBJ2-5; 9 nucleotides align to TRBD2. The ends lost 4 bases at V and 2 bases at J; junction bases unmatched: 5. The CDR3 consists of 14 residues. Germline V gene sequence: CDR1 SQVTM, CDR2 ANQGSEA. The CDR3 spells CSVGGGGGQETQYF. DNA of the CDR3: TGCAGCGTTGGTGGCGGGGGGGGTCAAGAGACCCAGTACTTC.

The genes are TRBV2 and TRBJ2-1; 14 positions agree with TRBD2. The CDR3 loop spans 14 amino acids. V lost 7 bases, J lost 9 bases, and 5 bases stayed unmatched. CDR1 is SNHLY and CDR2 is FYNNEI in the germline V gene. CDR3 sequence reads: CASTGLAGGLEQFF. As DNA, the CDR3 is TGTGCCAGCACCGGACTAGCGGGGGGCCTTGAGCAGTTCTTC.

Only a few counts were recorded for this clone. The chain links TRBV6-4 to TRBJ2-1, with TRBD2 matching over 9 bases. This CDR3 is 15 amino acids long. The junction had 7 bases not matched to a gene; V was cut back by 2 bases and J by 8 bases. Germline loops: CDR1 MRHNA, CDR2 SNTAGT. The CDR3 DNA is TGTGCCAGCAGTGACAAGGCGGGGGGGCAGGATGAGCAGTTCTTC. Translated: CASSDKAGGQDEQFF.

This clone was detected only once. This chain joins TRBV27 and TRBJ2-5; TRBD1 matches 7 bases. CDR1 and CDR2 (germline): MNHEY, SMNVEV (reference sequence). J lost 1 base, V lost 6 bases, and 8 bases had no gene match. This CDR3 is 15 amino acids long. The CDR3 region has the DNA TGTGCCAGCAGGGGTATCGGGACAGCCCAAGAGACCCAGTACTTC. Protein product: CASRGIGTAQETQYF.

This clone was found once. Other DNA sequences from this sample encode an identical CDR3 as well. The rearrangement uses TRBV6-5 and TRBJ1-2; D ambiguous. Germline V gene data show CDR1 as MNHEY and CDR2 as SVGAGI. This CDR3 has 13 amino acids. V lost 2 bases, J lost 5 bases, and 9 bases lay in between. CDR3 amino acids: CASSYTGSYGYTF. In nucleotides, the CDR3 is TGTGCCAGCAGTTACACCGGGAGTTATGGCTACACCTTC.

The gene calls are TRBV11-2 and TRBJ1-1, with 8 bases matching TRBD1. Trimming at V came to 1 base and at J to 6 bases, leaving 10 bases not matched to a gene. There are 16 residues in the CDR3. The germline CDR1 and CDR2 sequences are SGHAT and FQNNGV. The CDR3 protein is CASSLARTGLAPEAFF. The DNA for the CDR3 is TGTGCCAGCAGCTTAGCTAGGACAGGGTTAGCCCCTGAAGCTTTCTTT.

This chain uses TRBV4-1 with TRBJ1-6; D is unclear. V was pared by 3 bases and J by 0 bases, with 15 bases between. This CDR3 comprises 18 residues. The germline V gene has CDR1 MGHRA and CDR2 YSYEKL. The CDR3 spells CASSQEWQRSSYNSPLHF. The CDR3 bases are TGCGCCAGCAGCCAGGAGTGGCAGCGGAGCTCCTATAATTCACCCCTCCACTTT.

CDR3 DNA: TGTGCCAGCAGCTTAGGTCGTTCAGGGTACAATGAGCAGTTCTTC. It encodes CASSLGRSGYNEQFF. This chain joins TRBV28 and TRBJ2-1; weak D call: TRBD1 (5 bases). The ends were cut back, 6 bases at V and 4 bases at J, with 16 bases in the middle. The CDR3 runs 15 residues. Per the germline V gene, CDR1 is MDHEN and CDR2 is SYDVKM.

This clone has a handful of counts. The rearrangement links TRBV18 to TRBJ1-5; a weak D match, TRBD1 (6 bases). This CDR3 comprises 13 residues. The V end lost 4 bases, the J end lost 3 bases, and 7 bases lay between the germline ends. The germline V gene encodes CDR1 KGHSH and CDR2 LQKENI. This chain's CDR3 is CASSQGDNQPQHF. As DNA, the CDR3 is TGTGCCAGCTCACAGGGGGACAATCAGCCCCAGCATTTT. Together with reference TRBV18 and TRBJ1-5, the CDR3 gives the full variable domain: NAGVMQNPRHLVRRRGQEARLRCSPMKGHSHVYWYRQLPEEGLKFMVYLQKENIIDESGMPKERFSAEFPKEGPSILRIQQVVRGDSAAYFCASSQGDNQPQHFGDGTRLSIL.

The DNA of the CDR3 is TGCACCAGCAGCGATAAAAGCGGTGACGAGCAGTACGTC. Translation gives CTSSDKSGDEQYV. The chain recombines TRBV1 with TRBJ2-7; the DNA was not compared with TRBD2, the D call given in the table. TRBV1 is described as a pseudogene. The CDR3 length is 13 residues.

The CDR3 bases are TGTGCCTGGACGACGGGACAGGGAGGAGAAAAACTGTTTTTT. Amino acids: CAWTTGQGGEKLFF. The genes are TRBV30 and TRBJ1-4; the match to TRBD1 covers 9 bases. J was trimmed by 8 bases and V by 4 bases; bases with no gene match: 8. Germline V gene data show CDR1 as GTSNPN and CDR2 as SVGIG (reference sequence). The CDR3 contains 14 residues.